A selection of T cell receptor beta chains follows, all from one sample in a study of radiotherapy plus CTLA-4 blockade in lung cancer. Data came from immunoSEQ multiplex PCR; TCRdb stores just in-frame clones and leaves some out. The sample has tens of thousands of clones, 60% to 80% seen once; the top ten hold more than 9.5%. This specimen was peripheral blood, taken from a patient treated with radiotherapy plus ipilimumab. These receptors all come from a human donor with non-small cell lung cancer who had stable disease on radiotherapy plus ipilimumab. The CDR3 runs from the conserved cysteine through the conserved F or W. The D gene is left open where the match is weak. Clone sizes are given selectively: once, few, many, or a class where the clone is expanded.

V gene: TRBV5-1; J gene: TRBJ2-5; clone size: few; D gene: .; CDR3 DNA: TGCGCCAGCAGCTTGGGGGGAGCGCAAGAGACCCAGTACTTC; CDR3 protein: CASSLGGAQETQYF
V gene: TRBV7-9; J gene: TRBJ1-2; clone size: .; D gene: TRBD1; CDR3 DNA: TGTGCCAGCAGCTCACAGGGGGCTGGGGTGTATGGCTACACCTTC; CDR3 protein: CASSSQGAGVYGYTF
V gene: TRBV2; J gene: TRBJ1-1; clone size: .; D gene: .; CDR3 DNA: TGTGCCAGTAAGATGGGAGGTTACACGAACACTGAAGCTTTCTTT; CDR3 protein: CASKMGGYTNTEAFF
V gene: TRBV7-2; J gene: TRBJ1-2; clone size: .; D gene: TRBD1; CDR3 DNA: TGTGCCAGCAGCTTACTACAGGGGGCGGACTATGGCTACACCTTC; CDR3 protein: CASSLLQGADYGYTF
V gene: TRBV6-1; J gene: TRBJ1-5; clone size: .; D gene: TRBD1; CDR3 DNA: TGTGCCAGCAGTTCCACAGGGGGTAATCAGCCCCAGCATTTT; CDR3 protein: CASSSTGGNQPQHF
V gene: TRBV13; J gene: TRBJ2-1; clone size: .; D gene: TRBD1; CDR3 DNA: TGTGCCAGCAGCAACTCCGGGACAGGGGATGTTGAGCAGTTCTTC; CDR3 protein: CASSNSGTGDVEQFF
V gene: TRBV9; J gene: TRBJ1-2; clone size: few; D gene: TRBD1; CDR3 DNA: TGTGCCAGCAGCTTGGGACAGGGGGCGTATAGCTATGGCTACACCTTC; CDR3 protein: CASSLGQGAYSYGYTF
V gene: TRBV4-1; J gene: TRBJ1-5; clone size: .; D gene: .; CDR3 DNA: TGCGCCAGCAGCCAGACTTTTAATTACTATCAGCCCCAGCATTTT; CDR3 protein: CASSQTFNYYQPQHF
V gene: TRBV2; J gene: TRBJ2-1; clone size: .; D gene: TRBD1; CDR3 DNA: TGTGCCAGCAGTTCACCTGCCAGGGGGCCGGACAATGAGCAGTTCTTC; CDR3 protein: CASSSPARGPDNEQFF
V gene: TRBV6-5; J gene: TRBJ1-1; clone size: .; D gene: TRBD1; CDR3 DNA: TGTGCCAGCAGTCGCCCGACAGGGGTTGCTGAAGCTTTCTTT; CDR3 protein: CASSRPTGVAEAFF
V gene: TRBV19; J gene: TRBJ2-2; clone size: .; D gene: .; CDR3 DNA: TGTGCCAGTAGTATAGGAGGGGGACGGAACACCGGGGAGCTGTTTTTT; CDR3 protein: CASSIGGGRNTGELFF
V gene: TRBV19; J gene: TRBJ1-6; clone size: .; D gene: .; CDR3 DNA: TGTGCCAGTAGTATACAAGGACCGAATTCACCCCTCCACTTT; CDR3 protein: CASSIQGPNSPLHF
V gene: TRBV10-1; J gene: TRBJ2-7; clone size: once; D gene: .; CDR3 DNA: TGCGCCAGCAGTGGACAGGTAGACTACGAGCAGTACTTC; CDR3 protein: CASSGQVDYEQYF
V gene: TRBV5-6; J gene: TRBJ1-3; clone size: .; D gene: .; CDR3 DNA: TGTGCCAGCAGCTTCTTTCAGGGTGGCCTTGGAAACACCATATATTTT; CDR3 protein: CASSFFQGGLGNTIYF
V gene: TRBV5-1; J gene: TRBJ1-2; clone size: .; D gene: TRBD1; CDR3 DNA: TGCGCCAGCACCAAGACGACAGGGGCTAACTATGGCTACACCTTC; CDR3 protein: CASTKTTGANYGYTF
V gene: TRBV27; J gene: TRBJ1-1; clone size: .; D gene: TRBD1; CDR3 DNA: TGTGCCAGCAGACATGGACAGGGTGAACTGAACACTGAAGCTTTCTTT; CDR3 protein: CASRHGQGELNTEAFF
V gene: TRBV14; J gene: TRBJ2-4; clone size: few; D gene: .; CDR3 DNA: TGTGCCAGCAGCCCCTCCGACAAAAACATTCAGTACTTC; CDR3 protein: CASSPSDKNIQYF
V gene: TRBV7-9; J gene: TRBJ1-6; clone size: .; D gene: .; CDR3 DNA: TGTGCCAGCAGCTTAGCACAGTTCGGGGTTGGTTCACCCCTCCACTTT; CDR3 protein: CASSLAQFGVGSPLHF
V gene: TRBV7-2; J gene: TRBJ1-5; clone size: .; D gene: TRBD1; CDR3 DNA: TGTGCCAGCAGCAGCTCCGGGACAGGGGCGTATAGCAATCAGCCCCAGCATTTT; CDR3 protein: CASSSSGTGAYSNQPQHF
V gene: TRBV5-1; J gene: TRBJ2-5; clone size: few; D gene: .; CDR3 DNA: TGCGCCAGCAGCTTGGCAGGTTGGGAGACCCAGTACTTC; CDR3 protein: CASSLAGWETQYF
V gene: TRBV27; J gene: TRBJ1-5; clone size: many; D gene: .; CDR3 DNA: TGTGCCAGCTCAGTCAGGGGAGCAGGCCATCAGCCCCAGCATTTT; CDR3 protein: CASSVRGAGHQPQHF
V gene: TRBV5-1; J gene: TRBJ2-3; clone size: .; D gene: TRBD2; CDR3 DNA: TGCGCCAGCAGCTTGGTAGGGCTAGCGGGGGGGGCCCGCACAGATACGCAGTATTTT; CDR3 protein: CASSLVGLAGGARTDTQYF
V gene: TRBV5-5; J gene: TRBJ1-2; clone size: .; D gene: .; CDR3 DNA: TGTGCCAGCAGCCAATTAGGAACCGCACCCTATGGCTACACCTTC; CDR3 protein: CASSQLGTAPYGYTF
V gene: TRBV5-6; J gene: TRBJ1-1; clone size: many; D gene: .; CDR3 DNA: TGTGCCAGCAGCTTGGCTGGGGACGGTGAAGCTTTCTTT; CDR3 protein: CASSLAGDGEAFF
V gene: TRBV10-3; J gene: TRBJ1-2; clone size: .; D gene: TRBD1; CDR3 DNA: TGTGCCAACGCACTACAGGGGAACTATGGCTACACCTTC; CDR3 protein: CANALQGNYGYTF
V gene: TRBV9; J gene: TRBJ1-1; clone size: .; D gene: TRBD1; CDR3 DNA: TGTGCCAGCAGCAAACAGGGGGGTAACACTGAAGCTTTCTTT; CDR3 protein: CASSKQGGNTEAFF
V gene: TRBV20-1; J gene: TRBJ1-1; clone size: .; D gene: .; CDR3 DNA: TGCAGTGCCCTCGGCACTGAAGCTTTCTTT; CDR3 protein: CSALGTEAFF
V gene: TRBV5-1; J gene: TRBJ2-3; clone size: .; D gene: TRBD2; CDR3 DNA: TGCGCCAGCAGCTTGATAGGACTAGCGGGGGGCCAACACACAGATACGCAGTATTTT; CDR3 protein: CASSLIGLAGGQHTDTQYF
V gene: TRBV5-1; J gene: TRBJ1-1; clone size: .; D gene: .; CDR3 DNA: TGCGCCAGCAGCTTGGAATTAATGGGCACTGAAGCTTTCTTT; CDR3 protein: CASSLELMGTEAFF
V gene: TRBV6-1; J gene: TRBJ1-5; clone size: .; D gene: .; CDR3 DNA: TGTGCCAGCAGTGATCCGCGGCCCCAGCATTTT; CDR3 protein: CASSDPRPQHF
V gene: TRBV5-1; J gene: TRBJ2-5; clone size: .; D gene: .; CDR3 DNA: TGCGCCAGCAGCTTCCAGCAGGGCTTTCGAGAGACCCAGTACTTC; CDR3 protein: CASSFQQGFRETQYF
V gene: TRBV7-6; J gene: TRBJ1-1; clone size: .; D gene: TRBD1; CDR3 DNA: TGTGCCAGCAGCCGGGAGGACAGGGGCACTGAAGCTTTCTTT; CDR3 protein: CASSREDRGTEAFF
V gene: TRBV6-5; J gene: TRBJ1-6; clone size: once; D gene: .; CDR3 DNA: TGTGCCAGCAGTTACAACAGAGCTTTCTATAATTCACCCCTCCACTTT; CDR3 protein: CASSYNRAFYNSPLHF
V gene: TRBV15; J gene: TRBJ2-7; clone size: .; D gene: TRBD1; CDR3 DNA: TGTGCCACCAGCAGCAGGACAGGGGCCTACGAGCAGTACTTC; CDR3 protein: CATSSRTGAYEQYF
V gene: TRBV19; J gene: TRBJ2-7; clone size: .; D gene: .; CDR3 DNA: TGTGCCAGTAAAGGGAACAGGGACTACGAGCAGTACTTC; CDR3 protein: CASKGNRDYEQYF